Here is one T cell receptor beta chain with its context. This CDR3 is 14 amino acids long. Deletions cut 4 bases from V and 0 bases from J, with 11 bases between. The germline V gene has CDR1 SQVTM and CDR2 ANQGSEA. These data belong to a study of T cell responses to AZD1222 COVID-19 vaccine. Using immunoSEQ multiplex PCR, the repertoire was profiled, and TCRdb retains in-frame clones only, with some absent. This table has 100,000 to 150,000 clones, roughly 91% appearing once. The sample here was peripheral blood, taken 28 days after the second AZD1222 dose. The chain has TRBV29-1 and TRBJ2-3; D is ambiguous. The source of this sequence is an adult who received the AZD1222 COVID-19 vaccine. CDR3 sequence: CSVAIRTSTDTQYF. CDR3 sequence (DNA): TGCAGCGTTGCAATCAGAACTAGCACAGATACGCAGTATTTT.